The 14 T cell receptor beta chains in this list originate from one sample, sequenced in a study of blood T cell repertoires in COVID-19. Generated by immunoSEQ multiplex PCR, the TCRdb table keeps only in-frame clones and is missing some. Of 200,000 or so clones listed, 85% are singletons. Specimen: peripheral blood. Every receptor here comes from a man between 60 and 70 years old with COVID-19, enrolled during active disease.

CDR3 protein: CATAGGRSAPTMSSSYNEQFF. The CDR3 DNA follows: TGTGCCACCGCGGGGGGGCGGTCAGCTCCTACAATGAGCAGTTCCTACAATGAGCAGTTCTTC. The J gene is TRBJ2-1, the V gene TRBV15; 9 nucleotides line up with TRBD2. With 8 bases clipped from V and 1 base from J, the junction kept 24 bases outside the gene matches. The CDR3 length is 21 residues. In germline, CDR1 is LNHNV, CDR2 YYDKDF (reference sequence).

The gene calls are TRBV19 and TRBJ2-7; 8 bases are a match to TRBD1. With 10 bases clipped from V and 3 bases from J, the junction kept 8 bases outside the gene matches. Germline-derived CDR1 and CDR2 are LNHDA and SQIVND (reference sequence). This CDR3 comprises 13 residues. CDR3 protein: CATSRTGYYEQYF. The DNA for the CDR3 is TGTGCCACCAGCCGGACAGGGTACTACGAGCAGTACTTC. Complete variable domain (other parts from reference TRBV19 and TRBJ2-7): DGGITQSPKYLFRKEGQNVTLSCEQNLNHDAMYWYRQDPGQGLRLIYYSQIVNDFQKGDIAEGYSVSREKKESFPLTVTSAQKNPTAFYLCATSRTGYYEQYFGPGTRLTVT.

This clone was found once. The chain has TRBV11-2 and TRBJ2-7; D uncertain. Deletions cut 2 bases from V and 5 bases from J, with 10 bases between. The CDR3 spans 13 residues. CDR1 and CDR2 from the germline V gene are SGHAT and FQNNGV. CDR3 coding DNA: TGTGCCAGCAGCTTAAACTTACCCCACGAGCAGTACTTC. Residues: CASSLNLPHEQYF. Full variable domain (outside the CDR3, taken from reference TRBV11-2 and TRBJ2-7): EAGVAQSPRYKIIEKRQSVAFWCNPISGHATLYWYQQILGQGPKLLIQFQNNGVVDDSQLPKDRFSAERLKGVDSTLKIQPAKLEDSAVYLCASSLNLPHEQYFGPGTRLTVT.

There are a few counts of this clone. The sample has other DNA sequences that encode this CDR3 too. The chain couples TRBV5-1 to TRBJ1-2, with no clear D. The CDR3 consists of 13 residues. CDR1 SGHRS and CDR2 YFSETQ come from the germline V gene. Between the trimmed V and J ends, which lost 4 bases and 0 bases, there was a span of 7 bases. This CDR3 is CASSLDSNYGYTF. CDR3 nucleotide sequence: TGCGCCAGCAGCCTCGACTCTAACTATGGCTACACCTTC.

This clone was observed a single time. V usage is TRBV11-2 and J usage is TRBJ1-6; D is ambiguous. Germline V lookup: CDR1 SGHAT, CDR2 FQNNGV. CDR3 length: 15 amino acids. V shed 0 bases and J shed 8 bases, with 11 bases lying between them. In DNA form, the CDR3 reads TGTGCCAGCAGCTTAGATCTAGGATACTATTCACCCCTCCACTTT. Translation: CASSLDLGYYSPLHF.

The rearrangement links TRBV9 to TRBJ2-2, with 9 nucleotides matching TRBD1. Germline loops: CDR1 SGDLS, CDR2 YYNGEE. V gave up 3 bases and J gave up 3 bases; unmatched junction bases: 6. CDR3 length: 16 residues. For the CDR3, the DNA is TGTGCCAGCAGCGCCCAGGGACAGGGCTACACCGGGGAGCTGTTTTTT. This translates into CASSAQGQGYTGELFF. The full variable domain, its missing parts supplied by reference TRBV9 and TRBJ2-2, is DSGVTQTPKHLITATGQRVTLRCSPRSGDLSVYWYQQSLDQGLQFLIQYYNGEERAKGNILERFSAQQFPDLHSELNLSSLELGDSALYFCASSAQGQGYTGELFFGEGSRLTVL.

V and J are TRBV6-5 and TRBJ1-4; 8 bases map to TRBD1. This CDR3 has 14 residues. The junction had 4 bases not matched to a gene; V was cut back by 6 bases and J by 4 bases. Germline loops: CDR1 MNHEY, CDR2 SVGAGI. In DNA form, the CDR3 reads TGTGCCAGCAGACAGGGGGACTTTAATGAAAAACTGTTTTTT. It encodes CASRQGDFNEKLFF.

The chain uses TRBV19 and TRBJ1-1; maybe TRBD1 (6 bases). The CDR3 contains 14 residues. Trimming shortened V by 6 bases and J by 1 base, and 12 bases separated the two germline ends. Germline loops: CDR1 LNHDA, CDR2 SQIVND (reference sequence). The chain's CDR3 is CASRPRGTNTEAFF. The CDR3 DNA reads TGTGCCAGTAGACCGAGGGGGACGAACACTGAAGCTTTCTTT.

The chain couples TRBV27 to TRBJ1-2, with 8 bases aligning to TRBD1. In germline, CDR1 is MNHEY, CDR2 SMNVEV (reference sequence). The CDR3 runs to 15 residues. With 6 bases clipped from V and 4 bases from J, the junction kept 10 bases outside the gene matches. The CDR3 spells CASSWGNDRGYGYTF. In DNA form, the CDR3 reads TGTGCCAGCAGCTGGGGAAATGACAGGGGCTATGGCTACACCTTC.

This clone was seen only a few times. CDR3 DNA: TGTGCCAGCAGCTTAGCTACACTAACCCCTGAAGCTTTCTTT. Protein: CASSLATLTPEAFF. This sequence joins TRBV7-2 and TRBJ1-1; D unresolved. The germline gives CDR1 SGHTA, CDR2 FQGNSA. The CDR3 consists of 14 residues. The V end lost 0 bases, the J end lost 6 bases, and 11 bases lay between the germline ends.

With respect to this clone: Other DNA sequences in this sample translate to the same CDR3. The rearrangement joins TRBV30 to TRBJ1-6; D might be TRBD1 (6 bases). Looked up from germline, CDR1 is GTSNPN and CDR2 is SVGIG (reference sequence). This CDR3 contains 13 residues. V lost 1 base, J lost 7 bases, and 8 bases lay in between. CDR3 DNA: TGTGCCTGGAGTGGAGGGGGAAATTCACCCCTCCACTTT. It translates to CAWSGGGNSPLHF.

The gene calls are TRBV28 and TRBJ2-1, with a possible D match to TRBD2 (5 bases). CDR3 length: 11 amino acids. Looked up from germline, CDR1 is MDHEN and CDR2 is SYDVKM. Trimming removed 6 bases from V and 8 bases from J, with 8 bases in between. The DNA for the CDR3 is TGTGCCAGCAGGTTAGCGCATGAGCAGTTCTTC. Encoded protein: CASRLAHEQFF.

This clone came up once. The chain employs TRBV7-2 and TRBJ1-2; the match to TRBD1 covers 8 bases. The germline gives CDR1 SGHTA, CDR2 FQGNSA. This CDR3 contains 16 residues. V was clipped by 3 bases and J by 8 bases; unmatched bases: 14. CDR3 residues: CASSFQLTQGARGYTF. CDR3 coding DNA: TGTGCCAGCAGCTTCCAGTTAACTCAGGGGGCTAGAGGCTACACCTTC. The complete variable domain, with remaining parts taken from reference TRBV7-2 and TRBJ1-2, reads GAGVSQSPSNKVTEKGKDVELRCDPISGHTALYWYRQSLGQGLEFLIYFQGNSAPDKSGLPSDRFSAERTGGSVSTLTIQRTQQEDSAVYLCASSFQLTQGARGYTFGSGTRLTVV.

The chain combines TRBV7-8 with TRBJ1-5; possibly TRBD1 for D (6 bases). The germline gives CDR1 SGHVS, CDR2 FQNEAQ. There are 15 residues in the CDR3. V gave up 4 bases and J gave up 1 base, with 11 bases separating them. The CDR3 loop reads CASSSQGNSNQPQHF. The DNA for the CDR3 is TGTGCCAGCAGCTCCCAGGGGAACAGCAATCAGCCCCAGCATTTT.